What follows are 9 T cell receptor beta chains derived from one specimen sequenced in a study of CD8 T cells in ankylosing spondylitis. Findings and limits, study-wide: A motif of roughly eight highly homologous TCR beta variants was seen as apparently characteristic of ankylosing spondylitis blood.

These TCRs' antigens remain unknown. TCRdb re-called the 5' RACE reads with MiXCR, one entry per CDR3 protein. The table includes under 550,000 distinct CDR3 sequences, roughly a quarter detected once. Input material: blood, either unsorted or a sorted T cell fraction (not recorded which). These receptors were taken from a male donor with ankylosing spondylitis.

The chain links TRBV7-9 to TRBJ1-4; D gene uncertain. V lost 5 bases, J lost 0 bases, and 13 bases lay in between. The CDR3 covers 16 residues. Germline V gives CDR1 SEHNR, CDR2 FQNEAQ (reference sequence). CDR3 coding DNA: TGTGCCAGCAGCCCCCCGGGGTCAGCAACTAATGAAAAACTGTTTTTT. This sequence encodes CASSPPGSATNEKLFF.

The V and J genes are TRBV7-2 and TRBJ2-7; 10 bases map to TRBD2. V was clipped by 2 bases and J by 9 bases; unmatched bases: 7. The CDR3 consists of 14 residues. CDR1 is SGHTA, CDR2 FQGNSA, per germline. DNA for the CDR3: TGTGCCAGCAGCTTACTAGCGGGGGTGTCGTGGCAGTACGTC. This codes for CASSLLAGVSWQYV.

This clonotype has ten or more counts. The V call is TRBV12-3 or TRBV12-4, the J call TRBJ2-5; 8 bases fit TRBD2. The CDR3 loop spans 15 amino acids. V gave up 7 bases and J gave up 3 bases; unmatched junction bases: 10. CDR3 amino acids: CASTVTGLGKETQYF. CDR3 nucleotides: TGTGCCAGCACCGTAACGGGACTAGGTAAAGAGACCCAGTACTTC.

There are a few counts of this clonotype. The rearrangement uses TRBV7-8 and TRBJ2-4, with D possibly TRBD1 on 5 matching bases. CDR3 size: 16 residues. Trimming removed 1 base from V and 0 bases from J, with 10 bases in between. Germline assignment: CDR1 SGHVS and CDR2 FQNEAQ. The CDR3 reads CASSLETVLAKNIQYF. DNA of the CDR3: TGTGCCAGCAGCTTAGAGACAGTGCTAGCCAAAAACATTCAGTACTTC.

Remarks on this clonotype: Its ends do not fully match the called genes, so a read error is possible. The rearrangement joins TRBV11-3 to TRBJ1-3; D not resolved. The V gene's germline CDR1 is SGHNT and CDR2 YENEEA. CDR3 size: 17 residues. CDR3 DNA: TGTGCCATCAGCTGTGTGGCCTCGCAATTCTCTGGAAACACCATATATTTT. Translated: CAISCVASQFSGNTIYF.

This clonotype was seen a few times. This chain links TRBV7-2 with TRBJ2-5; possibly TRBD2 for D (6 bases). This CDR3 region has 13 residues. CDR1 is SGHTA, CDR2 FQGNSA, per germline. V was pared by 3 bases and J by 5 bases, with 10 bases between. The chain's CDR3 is CASSLAGYETQYF. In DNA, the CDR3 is TGTGCCAGCAGCTTGGCGGGGTATGAGACCCAGTACTTC.

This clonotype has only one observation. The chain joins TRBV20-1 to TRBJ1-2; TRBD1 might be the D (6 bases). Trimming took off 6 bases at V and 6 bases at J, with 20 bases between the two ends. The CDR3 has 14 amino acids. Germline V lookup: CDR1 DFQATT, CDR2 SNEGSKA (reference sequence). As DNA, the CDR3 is TGCAGTGCACCAAATGGGGGCAGAAGAGATGGCTACACCTTC. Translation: CSAPNGGRRDGYTF.

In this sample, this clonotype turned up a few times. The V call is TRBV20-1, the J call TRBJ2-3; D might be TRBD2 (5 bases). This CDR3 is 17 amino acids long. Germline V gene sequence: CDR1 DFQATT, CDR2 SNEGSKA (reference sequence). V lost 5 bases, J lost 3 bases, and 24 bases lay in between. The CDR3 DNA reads TGCAGTGCTGGGGTTTCGTTGGGTAGCCAGCGGACAGATACGCAGTATTTT. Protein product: CSAGVSLGSQRTDTQYF.

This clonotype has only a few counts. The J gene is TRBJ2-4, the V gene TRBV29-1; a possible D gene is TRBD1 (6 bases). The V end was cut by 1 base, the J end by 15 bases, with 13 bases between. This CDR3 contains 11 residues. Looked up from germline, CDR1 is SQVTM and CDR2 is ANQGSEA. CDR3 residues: CSVEVWDTTYF. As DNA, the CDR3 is TGCAGCGTTGAAGTCTGGGACACAACGTACTTC.